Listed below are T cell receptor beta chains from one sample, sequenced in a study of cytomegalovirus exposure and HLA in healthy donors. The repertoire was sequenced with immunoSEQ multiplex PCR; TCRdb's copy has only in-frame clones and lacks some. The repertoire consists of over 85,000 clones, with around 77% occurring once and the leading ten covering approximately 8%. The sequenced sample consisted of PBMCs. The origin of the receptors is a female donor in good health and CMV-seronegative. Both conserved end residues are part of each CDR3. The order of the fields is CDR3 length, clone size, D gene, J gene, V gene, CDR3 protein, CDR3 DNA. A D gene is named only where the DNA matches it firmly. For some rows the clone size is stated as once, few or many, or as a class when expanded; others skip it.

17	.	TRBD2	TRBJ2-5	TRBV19	CASSTPGVAGVRETQYF	TGTGCCAGTAGTACCCCTGGGGTAGCGGGAGTTCGAGAGACCCAGTACTTC
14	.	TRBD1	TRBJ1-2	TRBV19	CASSPWTGTYGYTF	TGTGCCAGTAGTCCGTGGACAGGGACTTATGGCTACACCTTC
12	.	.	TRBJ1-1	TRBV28	CASSLLGHEAFF	TGTGCCAGCAGTTTACTGGGGCATGAAGCTTTCTTT
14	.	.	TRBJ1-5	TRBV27	CASRPVGGLQPQHF	TGTGCCAGCAGGCCCGTCGGTGGGCTTCAGCCCCAGCATTTT
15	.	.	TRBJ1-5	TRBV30	CAWSSGTPGNQPQHF	TGTGCCTGGAGTTCCGGGACTCCCGGTAATCAGCCCCAGCATTTT
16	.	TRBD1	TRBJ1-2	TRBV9	CASSAVGTGGLGGYTF	TGTGCCAGCAGCGCCGTGGGAACAGGGGGCCTGGGTGGCTACACCTTC
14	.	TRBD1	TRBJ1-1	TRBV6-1	CASSGNRGDTEAFF	TGTGCCAGCAGTGGTAACAGGGGGGACACTGAAGCTTTCTTT
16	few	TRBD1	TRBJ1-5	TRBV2	CASSARDRVGNQPQHF	TGTGCCAGCAGTGCCAGGGACAGGGTTGGCAATCAGCCCCAGCATTTT
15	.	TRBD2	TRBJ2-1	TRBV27	CASSFLAGIYNEQFF	TGTGCCAGCAGTTTCTTAGCGGGGATCTACAATGAGCAGTTCTTC
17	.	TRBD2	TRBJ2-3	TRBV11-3	CASSWDNLAGAPYTQYF	TGTGCCAGCAGCTGGGATAACCTAGCGGGTGCACCTTATACGCAGTATTTT
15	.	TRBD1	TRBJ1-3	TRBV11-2	CASKNRGLTGNTIYF	TGTGCCAGCAAAAACAGGGGGTTAACTGGAAACACCATATATTTT
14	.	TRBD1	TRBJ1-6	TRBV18	CASSETGDTSPLHF	TGTGCCAGCTCAGAGACAGGGGATACTTCACCCCTCCACTTT
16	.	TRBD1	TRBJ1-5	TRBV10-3	CAISGPGRGDNQPQHF	TGTGCCATCAGTGGCCCCGGCAGGGGGGACAATCAGCCCCAGCATTTT
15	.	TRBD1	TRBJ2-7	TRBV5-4	CASSLGTGYSYEQYF	TGTGCCAGCAGCCTAGGGACAGGGTACTCCTACGAGCAGTACTTC
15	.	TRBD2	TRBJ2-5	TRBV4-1	CASSQGPQREGTQYF	TGCGCCAGCAGCCAAGGTCCCCAGCGGGAGGGGACCCAGTACTTC
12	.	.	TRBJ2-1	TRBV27	CASSPYNNEQFF	TGTGCCAGCAGTCCCTATAATAATGAGCAGTTCTTC
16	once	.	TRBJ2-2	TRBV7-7	CASRRFGGGDTGELFF	TGTGCTAGCAGGCGTTTTGGGGGGGGCGACACCGGGGAGCTGTTTTTT
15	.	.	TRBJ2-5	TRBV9	CASSVHIRGEETQYF	TGTGCCAGCAGCGTACACATCAGGGGGGAAGAGACCCAGTACTTC
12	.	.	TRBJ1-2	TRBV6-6	CASSSGLGGYTF	TGTGCCAGCAGTTCGGGACTGGGAGGCTACACCTTC
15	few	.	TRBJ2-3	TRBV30	CAWSVGGGRTDTQYF	TGTGCCTGGAGTGTCGGAGGTGGCCGCACAGATACGCAGTATTTT
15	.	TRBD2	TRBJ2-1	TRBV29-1	CSVETSGRLGNEQFF	TGCAGCGTTGAGACTAGCGGGAGGTTGGGGAATGAGCAGTTCTTC
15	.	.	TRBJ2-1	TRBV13	CASSFLGRSDNEQFF	TGTGCCAGCAGCTTTCTCGGGAGATCGGACAATGAGCAGTTCTTC
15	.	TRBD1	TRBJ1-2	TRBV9	CASSVEQGRNYGYTF	TGTGCCAGCAGCGTAGAACAGGGGAGGAACTATGGCTACACCTTC
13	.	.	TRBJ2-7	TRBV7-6	CASSPGTFYEQYF	TGTGCCAGCAGCCCCGGGACTTTCTACGAGCAGTACTTC
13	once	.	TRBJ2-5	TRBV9	CASSVASRETQYF	TGTGCCAGCAGCGTAGCCTCCCGAGAGACCCAGTACTTC
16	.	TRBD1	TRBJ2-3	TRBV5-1	CASSSFPGQGTDTQYF	TGCGCCAGCAGCTCCTTCCCGGGACAGGGAACAGATACGCAGTATTTT
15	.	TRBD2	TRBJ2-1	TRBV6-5	CASSYPGGRGNEQFF	TGTGCCAGCAGTTACCCGGGAGGGCGGGGCAATGAGCAGTTCTTC
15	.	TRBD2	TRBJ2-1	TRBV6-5	CASSRSGGGRNEQFF	TGTGCCAGCAGCCGTAGCGGGGGGGGACGCAATGAGCAGTTCTTC
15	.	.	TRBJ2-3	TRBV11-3	CASSLGPVYTDTQYF	TGTGCCAGCAGCCTGGGGCCAGTCTACACAGATACGCAGTATTTT
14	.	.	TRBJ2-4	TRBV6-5	CASSLQGIRDIQYF	TGTGCCAGCAGTCTCCAGGGAATTAGGGACATTCAGTACTTC
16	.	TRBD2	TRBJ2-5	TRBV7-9	CSSSLRGAGGQETQYF	TGTTCCAGCAGCCTCCGGGGGGCGGGGGGCCAAGAGACCCAGTACTTC
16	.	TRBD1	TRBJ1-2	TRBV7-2	CASSLVSGRGQGGYTF	TGTGCCAGCAGCTTAGTGTCAGGCAGGGGGCAGGGTGGCTACACCTTC
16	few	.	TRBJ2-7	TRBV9	CASSDSSSQGNYEQYF	TGTGCCAGCAGCGACAGTAGTTCCCAGGGAAACTACGAGCAGTACTTC
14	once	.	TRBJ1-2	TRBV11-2	CASSSQGVGTGYTF	TGTGCCAGCAGCTCACAGGGAGTAGGGACAGGCTACACCTTC
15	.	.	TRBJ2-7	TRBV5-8	CASKDYADGGDEQYF	TGTGCCAGCAAGGACTACGCAGATGGAGGCGACGAGCAGTACTTC
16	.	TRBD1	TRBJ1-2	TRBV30	CAWRRQGEGSNYGYTF	TGTGCCTGGAGAAGACAGGGTGAAGGTTCTAACTATGGCTACACCTTC
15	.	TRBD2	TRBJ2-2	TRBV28	CASSYSRGDPGELFF	TGTGCCAGCAGCTATAGCCGGGGGGACCCCGGGGAGCTGTTTTTT
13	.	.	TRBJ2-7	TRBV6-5	CASSYGQAGEQYF	TGTGCCAGCAGTTATGGGCAGGCGGGCGAGCAGTACTTC
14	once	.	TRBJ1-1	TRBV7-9	CASIRGGMNTEAFF	TGTGCCAGCATTAGGGGAGGGATGAACACTGAAGCTTTCTTT
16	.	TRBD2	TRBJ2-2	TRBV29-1	CSVGTSGSGNTGELFF	TGCAGCGTTGGGACTAGCGGGAGCGGGAACACCGGGGAGCTGTTTTTT
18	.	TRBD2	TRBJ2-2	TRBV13	CASSLGSSGRAGTGELFF	TGTGCCAGCAGCTTAGGGAGTAGCGGGAGGGCCGGTACCGGGGAGCTGTTTTTT
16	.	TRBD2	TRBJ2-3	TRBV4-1	CASSQQRGVSTDTQYF	TGCGCCAGCAGCCAACAGCGGGGGGTGAGCACAGATACGCAGTATTTT
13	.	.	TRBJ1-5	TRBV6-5	CASSFTGNQPQHF	TGTGCCAGCAGTTTCACGGGTAATCAGCCCCAGCATTTT
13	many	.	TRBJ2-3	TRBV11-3	CASSLSGTDTQYF	TGTGCCAGCAGCTTATCCGGCACAGATACGCAGTATTTT
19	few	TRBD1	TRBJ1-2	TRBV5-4	CASSLGSWDRGLFNYGYTF	TGTGCCAGCAGCTTGGGTAGTTGGGACAGGGGGCTTTTTAACTATGGCTACACCTTC
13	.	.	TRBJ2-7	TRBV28	CASSLEGLREQYF	TGTGCCAGCAGTCTGGAGGGCTTACGGGAGCAGTACTTC
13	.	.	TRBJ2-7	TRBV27	CASRPTDSYEQYF	TGTGCCAGCAGACCGACTGACTCCTACGAGCAGTACTTC
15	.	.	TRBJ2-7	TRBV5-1	CASSLVRQGSGGQYF	TGCGCCAGCAGCTTGGTGAGACAGGGGTCGGGGGGGCAGTACTTC
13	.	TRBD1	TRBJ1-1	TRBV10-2	CASNRDRVLEAFF	TGCGCCAGCAACCGGGACAGGGTCCTTGAAGCTTTCTTT
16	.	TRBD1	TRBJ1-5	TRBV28	CASSLAQGSGNQPQHF	TGTGCCAGCAGTCTCGCACAGGGGTCGGGCAATCAGCCCCAGCATTTT
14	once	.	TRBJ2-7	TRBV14	CASSQDLNTYEQYF	TGTGCCAGCAGCCAAGATCTTAATACTTACGAGCAGTACTTC
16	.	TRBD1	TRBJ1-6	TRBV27	CASSFRTGGYNSPLHF	TGTGCCAGCAGTTTTAGGACAGGGGGGTATAATTCACCCCTCCACTTT
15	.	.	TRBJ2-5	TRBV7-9	CASSLAVGRQETQYF	TGTGCCAGCAGCTTAGCGGTAGGGAGGCAAGAGACCCAGTACTTC
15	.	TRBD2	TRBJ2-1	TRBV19	CASSRTSGGANEQFF	TGTGCCAGTAGCCGAACTAGCGGGGGGGCAAATGAGCAGTTCTTC